This record concerns one T cell receptor (beta chain) sequence. V was cut by 1 base and J by 1 base, with 4 bases left in between. Per germline, CDR1 SGHTA and CDR2 FQGTGA. The CDR3 runs to 13 residues. The data were obtained in a study of T cell responses to AZD1222 COVID-19 vaccine. The method was immunoSEQ multiplex PCR; TCRdb's version includes in-frame clones alone and lacks a portion of them. The sample yields about 93,000 clones, approximately 88% seen once. The rearrangement joins TRBV7-3 to TRBJ1-1, with D unresolved. Specimen: peripheral blood, collected on day 0 of AZD1222 vaccination. This receptor was taken from an adult in good health. CDR3 loop: CASSLNGNTEAFF. CDR3 DNA: TGTGCCAGCAGCTTAAACGGGAACACTGAAGCTTTCTTT.